One T cell receptor beta chain is described in this entry. Its target is not known. This sample was included in a study of shared clonotypes between healthy human individuals. Study summary: There were three CD4 naive, three CD4 memory, two CD8 naive and one CD8 memory plates per donor. Overall study results and limits: Rarefaction showed that sequencing of sorted subsets was incomplete (despite large depth). Represented genetic and exposure-history diversity was restricted by having few donors.

The CDR3 sequence is 16 residues long. Germline CDR1 SGHTS, CDR2 YDEGEE. V dropped 0 bases and J dropped 1 base, with 10 bases sitting between them. The table came from immunoSEQ multiplex PCR; TCRdb's copy has only in-frame clones and leaves some out. Of 300,000 to 350,000 clones in the sample, less than 85% are singletons; the top ten hold 10%. The receptor comes from a man younger than 45 in good health. The rearrangement joins TRBV5-8 to TRBJ2-2; a possible D gene is TRBD1 (6 bases). The sample was memory CD4+ T cells sorted from blood. The subset here: CD45RA-negative fraction. In DNA form, the CDR3 reads TGTGCCAGCAGCTTGGCCCGGACAGAGAACACCGGGGAGCTGTTTTTT. Amino acid sequence: CASSLARTENTGELFF.